This T cell receptor beta chain was captured in a study of cytomegalovirus exposure and HLA in healthy donors. Both 60 Vbeta primers and 13 Jbeta primers went into the PCR. Measured with immunoSEQ multiplex PCR; TCRdb has only the in-frame clones, and not every one. Counted here are approximately 90,000 clones, 70% to 80% occurring once; the ten biggest clones make up 3.5% to 4.5%. Trimming took off 3 bases at V and 4 bases at J, with 24 bases between the two ends. The CDR3 contains 18 residues. Germline-derived CDR1 and CDR2 are LGHNA and YNFKEQ. Sequenced sample: PBMCs. This rearrangement joins TRBV4-2 to TRBJ1-2, with a possible D match to TRBD1 (5 bases). The receptor comes from a man aged 30 to 39 in good health and CMV-seronegative. CDR3 sequence reads: CASSQGYLGGGPGYGYTF. Written as DNA, the CDR3 is TGTGCCAGCAGCCAGGGATACCTGGGGGGAGGGCCTGGCTATGGCTACACCTTC.